The clone carrying this T cell receptor beta chain was seen only a few times. Its antigen is not identified. The sample is drawn from a study of CD8 T cells in ankylosing spondylitis. Study observations and caveats: A TCR beta motif made of fewer than 10 highly homologous variants seemed typical of ankylosing spondylitis blood. A CD8+ phenotype characterized the disease-linked clones, which were relatively rare in peripheral blood. Some motif variants were previously reported in reactive arthritis synovial fluid and blood.

Trimming took 0 bases from V and 3 from J; bases not matched to a gene: 16. The CDR3 spans 18 residues. Per germline, CDR1 DFQATT and CDR2 SNEGSKA (reference sequence). By quantitative 5'-RACE with molecular barcodes, the TCR beta libraries were made. From the 5' RACE reads, TCRdb called clonotypes with MiXCR, one entry per CDR3 protein. The sample yields over 110,000 distinct CDR3 sequences, 7% to 9% seen once. Sequenced material: synovial fluid, either unsorted or a sorted T cell fraction (not recorded which). The chain links TRBV20-1 to TRBJ2-7; 8 bases fit TRBD2. This clonotype was obtained from a male donor with ankylosing spondylitis. CDR3 residues: CSARDPKKRGPNYYEQYF. The CDR3, as DNA: TGCAGTGCTAGAGATCCGAAAAAGCGGGGGCCGAATTACTACGAGCAGTACTTC.